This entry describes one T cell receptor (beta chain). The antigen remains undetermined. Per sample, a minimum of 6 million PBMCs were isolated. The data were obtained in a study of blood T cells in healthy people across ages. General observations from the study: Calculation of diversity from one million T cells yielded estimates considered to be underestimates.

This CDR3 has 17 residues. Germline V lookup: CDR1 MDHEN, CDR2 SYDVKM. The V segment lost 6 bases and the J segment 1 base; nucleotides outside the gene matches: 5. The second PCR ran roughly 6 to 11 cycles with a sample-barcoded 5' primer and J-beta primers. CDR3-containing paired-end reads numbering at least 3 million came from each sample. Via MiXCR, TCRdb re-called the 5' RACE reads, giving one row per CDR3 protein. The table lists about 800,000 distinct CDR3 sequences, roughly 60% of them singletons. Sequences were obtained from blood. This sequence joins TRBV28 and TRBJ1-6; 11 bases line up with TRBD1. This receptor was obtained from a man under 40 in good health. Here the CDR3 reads CASSSGQGASYNSPLHF. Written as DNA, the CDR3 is TGTGCCAGCAGCTCCGGACAGGGGGCGTCCTATAATTCACCCCTCCACTTT.